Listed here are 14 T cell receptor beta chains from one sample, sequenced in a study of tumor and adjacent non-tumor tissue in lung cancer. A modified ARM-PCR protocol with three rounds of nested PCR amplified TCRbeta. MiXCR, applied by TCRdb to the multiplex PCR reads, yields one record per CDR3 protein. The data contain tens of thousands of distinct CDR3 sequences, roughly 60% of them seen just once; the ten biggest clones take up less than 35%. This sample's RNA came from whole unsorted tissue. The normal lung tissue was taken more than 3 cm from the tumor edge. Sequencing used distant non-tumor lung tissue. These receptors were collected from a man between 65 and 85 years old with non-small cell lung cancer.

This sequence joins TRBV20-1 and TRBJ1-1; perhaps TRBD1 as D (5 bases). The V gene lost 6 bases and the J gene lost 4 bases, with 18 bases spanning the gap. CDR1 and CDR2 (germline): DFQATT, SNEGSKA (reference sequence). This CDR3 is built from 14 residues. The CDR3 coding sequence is TGCAGTGCCATAGTGGGGCAAACTAGCACTGAAGCTTTCTTT. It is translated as CSAIVGQTSTEAFF.

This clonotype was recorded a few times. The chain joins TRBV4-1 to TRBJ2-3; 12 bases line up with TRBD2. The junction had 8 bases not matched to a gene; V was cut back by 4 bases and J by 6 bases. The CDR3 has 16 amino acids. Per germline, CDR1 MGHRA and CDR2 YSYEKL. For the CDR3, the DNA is TGCGCCAGCAGCCCCCCTAGCGGGAGGGCCAGGGATACGCAGTATTTT. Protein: CASSPPSGRARDTQYF.

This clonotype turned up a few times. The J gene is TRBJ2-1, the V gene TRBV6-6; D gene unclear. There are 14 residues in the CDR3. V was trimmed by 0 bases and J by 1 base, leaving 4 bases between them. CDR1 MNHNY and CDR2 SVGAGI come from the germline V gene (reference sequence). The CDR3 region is CASSYSASYNEQFF. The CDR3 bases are TGTGCCAGCAGTTACTCGGCGTCCTACAATGAGCAGTTCTTC.

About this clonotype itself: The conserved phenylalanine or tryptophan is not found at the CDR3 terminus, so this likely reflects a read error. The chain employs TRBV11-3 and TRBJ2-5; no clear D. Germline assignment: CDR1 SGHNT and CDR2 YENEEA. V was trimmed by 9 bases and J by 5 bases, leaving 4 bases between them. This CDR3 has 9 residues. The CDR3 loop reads CASRETQYS. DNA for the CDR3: TGTGCCAGTCGGGAGACCCAGTACTCC.

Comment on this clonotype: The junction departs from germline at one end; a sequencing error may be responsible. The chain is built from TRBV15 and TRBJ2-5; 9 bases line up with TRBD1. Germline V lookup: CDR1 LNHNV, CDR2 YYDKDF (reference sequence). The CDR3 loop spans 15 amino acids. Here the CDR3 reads CTTSGPGQGTETQYF. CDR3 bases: TGTACCACCAGCGGACCGGGACAGGGAACTGAGACCCAGTACTTC. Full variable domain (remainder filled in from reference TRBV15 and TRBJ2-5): DAMVIQNPRYQVTQFGKPVTLSCSQTLNHNVMYWYQQKSSQAPKLLFHYYDKDFNNEADTPDNFQSRRPNTSFCFLDIRSPGLGDTAMYLCTTSGPGQGTETQYFGPGTRLLVL.

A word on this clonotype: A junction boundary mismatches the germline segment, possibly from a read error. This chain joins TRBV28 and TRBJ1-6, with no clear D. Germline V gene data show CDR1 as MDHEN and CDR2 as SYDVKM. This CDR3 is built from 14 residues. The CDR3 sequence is CACSLAVANSPLHF. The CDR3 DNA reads TGTGCCTGCAGTTTAGCGGTCGCTAATTCACCCCTCCACTTT. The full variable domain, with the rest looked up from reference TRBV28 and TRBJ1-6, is DVKVTQSSRYLVKRTGEKVFLECVQDMDHENMFWYRQDPGLGLRLIYFSYDVKMKEKGDIPEGYSVSREKKERFSLILESASTNQTSMYLCACSLAVANSPLHFGNGTRLTVT.

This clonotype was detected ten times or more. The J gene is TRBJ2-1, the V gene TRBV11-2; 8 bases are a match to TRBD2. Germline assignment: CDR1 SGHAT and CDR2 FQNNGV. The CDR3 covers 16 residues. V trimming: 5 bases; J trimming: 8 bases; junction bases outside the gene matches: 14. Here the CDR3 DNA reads TGTGCCAGCAGCCTACCGACAGCGGGAGCGGTCGATGAGCAGTTCTTC. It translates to CASSLPTAGAVDEQFF. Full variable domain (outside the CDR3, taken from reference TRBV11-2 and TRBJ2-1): EAGVAQSPRYKIIEKRQSVAFWCNPISGHATLYWYQQILGQGPKLLIQFQNNGVVDDSQLPKDRFSAERLKGVDSTLKIQPAKLEDSAVYLCASSLPTAGAVDEQFFGPGTRLTVL.

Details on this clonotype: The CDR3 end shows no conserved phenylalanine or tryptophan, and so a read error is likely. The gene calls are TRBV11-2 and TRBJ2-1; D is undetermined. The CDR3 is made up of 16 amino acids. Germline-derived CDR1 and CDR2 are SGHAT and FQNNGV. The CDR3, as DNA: TGTGCCAGCAGCTTGGATCCAGAGAGCTCCTACATTGAGCAGTTCTAC. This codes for CASSLDPESSYIEQFY.

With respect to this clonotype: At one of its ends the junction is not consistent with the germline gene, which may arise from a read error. The DNA for the CDR3 is TGCGCCGGCAGCTATAGCGGGGGGGCCCCCAGTGAGCAGTTCTTC. Encoded protein: CAGSYSGGAPSEQFF. The rearrangement uses TRBV5-1 and TRBJ2-1; 11 positions agree with TRBD2. The CDR3 consists of 15 residues. Germline CDR1 is SGHRS and CDR2 is YFSETQ.

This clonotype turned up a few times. CDR3 bases: TGCGCCAGCAGCCAATTTAGCGGGGGGGCTCCAGATACGCAGTATTTT. Protein sequence: CASSQFSGGAPDTQYF. This chain uses TRBV4-1 with TRBJ2-3; TRBD2 aligns across 11 bases. Per the germline V gene, CDR1 is MGHRA and CDR2 is YSYEKL. The CDR3 runs 16 residues. The V and J ends lost 2 bases and 4 bases, in that order; junction bases with no gene match: 5.

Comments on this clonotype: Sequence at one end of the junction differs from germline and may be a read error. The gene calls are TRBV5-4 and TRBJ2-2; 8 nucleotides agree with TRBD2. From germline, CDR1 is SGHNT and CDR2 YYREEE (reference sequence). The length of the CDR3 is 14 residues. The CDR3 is CASSRGGNTGVLFF. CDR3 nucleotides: TGTGCCAGCAGCCGGGGGGGGAACACCGGGGTGCTGTTTTTT.

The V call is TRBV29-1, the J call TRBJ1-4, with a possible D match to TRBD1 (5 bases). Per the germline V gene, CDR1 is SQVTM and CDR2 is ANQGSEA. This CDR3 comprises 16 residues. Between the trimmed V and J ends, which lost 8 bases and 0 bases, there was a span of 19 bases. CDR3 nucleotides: TGCAGCACCCTAGGACAAGCGAGATCAACTAATGAAAAACTGTTTTTT. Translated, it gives CSTLGQARSTNEKLFF.

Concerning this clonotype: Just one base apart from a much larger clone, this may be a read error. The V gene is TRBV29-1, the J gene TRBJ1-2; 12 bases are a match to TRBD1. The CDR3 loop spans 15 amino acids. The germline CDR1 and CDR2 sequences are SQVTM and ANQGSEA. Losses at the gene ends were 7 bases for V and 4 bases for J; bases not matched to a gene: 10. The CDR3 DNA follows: TGCAGCGCGCCGGGACAGGGGGCTGGTATCTATGGCTACACCTTC. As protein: CSAPGQGAGIYGYTF.

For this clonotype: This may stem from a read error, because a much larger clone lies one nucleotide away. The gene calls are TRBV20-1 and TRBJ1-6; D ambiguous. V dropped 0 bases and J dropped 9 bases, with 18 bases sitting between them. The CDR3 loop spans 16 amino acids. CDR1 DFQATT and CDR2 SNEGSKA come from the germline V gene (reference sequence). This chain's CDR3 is CSARDFAATEFSPLHF. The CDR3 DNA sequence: TGCAGTGCTAGAGATTTTGCCGCTACAGAATTTTCACCCCTCCACTTT.